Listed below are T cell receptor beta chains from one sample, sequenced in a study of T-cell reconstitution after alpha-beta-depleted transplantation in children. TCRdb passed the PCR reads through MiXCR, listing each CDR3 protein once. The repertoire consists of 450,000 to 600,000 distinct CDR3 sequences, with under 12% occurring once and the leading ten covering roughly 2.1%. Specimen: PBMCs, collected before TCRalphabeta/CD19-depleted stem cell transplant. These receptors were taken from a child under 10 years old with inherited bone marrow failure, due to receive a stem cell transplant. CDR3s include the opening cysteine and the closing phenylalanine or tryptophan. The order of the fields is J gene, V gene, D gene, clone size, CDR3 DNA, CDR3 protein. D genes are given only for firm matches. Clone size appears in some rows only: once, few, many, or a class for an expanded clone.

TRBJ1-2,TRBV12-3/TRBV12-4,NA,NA,TGTGCCAGCAGTTTAAGTGGGGCGCGAGATGGCTACACCTTC,CASSLSGARDGYTF
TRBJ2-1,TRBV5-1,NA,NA,TGCGCCAGCAGCTTGGGTCAGGGGGGGTCCTACAATGAGCAGTTCTTC,CASSLGQGGSYNEQFF
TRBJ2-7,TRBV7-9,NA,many,TGTGCCAGCAGTCTAGCGCCTGCCTACGAGCAGTACTTC,CASSLAPAYEQYF
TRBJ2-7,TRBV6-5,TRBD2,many,TGTGCCAGCAGTTACCAGACTAGCGAAATCGAGCAGTACTTC,CASSYQTSEIEQYF
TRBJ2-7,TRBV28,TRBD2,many,TGTGCCAGCAGTTTTATAACCGGGACTATATTTTCCTACGAGCAGTACTTC,CASSFITGTIFSYEQYF
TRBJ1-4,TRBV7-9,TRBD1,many,TGTGCCAGCAGCTCCGGGACAGGGCGAGAAAAACTGTTTTTT,CASSSGTGREKLFF
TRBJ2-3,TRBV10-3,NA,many,TGTGCCATCAGGAACCGGGACAACACAGATACGCAGTATTTT,CAIRNRDNTDTQYF
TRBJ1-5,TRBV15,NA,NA,TGTGCCACCAGCAGAGTTCCCCCGAGCCAGGAAGATAGCAATCAGCCCCAGCATTTT,CATSRVPPSQEDSNQPQHF
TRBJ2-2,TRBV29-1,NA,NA,TGCAGCGTCTCGACAGGCAAGCGGACCGGGGAGGTGTTTTTT,CSVSTGKRTGEVFF
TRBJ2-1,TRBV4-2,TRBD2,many,TGTGCCAGCAGCCAAGACCTAGCGGGAGGGGGGGAGCAGTTCTTC,CASSQDLAGGGEQFF
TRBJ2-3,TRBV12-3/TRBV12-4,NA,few,TGTGCCAGCAGTTTAGGGCTCGGGCAGCGGAGGTACACAGATACGCAGTATTTT,CASSLGLGQRRYTDTQYF
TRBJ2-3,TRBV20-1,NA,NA,TGCAGTGCTAGCGCCGGCGAGCGCCTTTTGACAGATACGCAGTATTTT,CSASAGERLLTDTQYF
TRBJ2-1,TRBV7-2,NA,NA,TGTGCCAGCAGCTTAGGGGGGGCTGGGCTCGATGAGCAGTTCTTC,CASSLGGAGLDEQFF
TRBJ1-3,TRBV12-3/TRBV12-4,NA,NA,TGTGCCAGCAGCTGGGCCTCTGGAAACACCATATATTTT,CASSWASGNTIYF
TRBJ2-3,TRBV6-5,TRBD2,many,TGTGCCAGCAGTTGGACGACTAGCGGGATGGTAGATACGCAGTATTTT,CASSWTTSGMVDTQYF
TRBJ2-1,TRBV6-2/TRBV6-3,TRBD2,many,TGTGCCAGCAGTTACTCGGTACTAGCGGGAGGTCCGGGCAATGAGCAGTTCTTC,CASSYSVLAGGPGNEQFF
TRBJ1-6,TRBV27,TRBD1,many,TGTGCCAGCAGTTCCTCGGACAGGGGGTATAATTCACCCCTCCACTTT,CASSSSDRGYNSPLHF
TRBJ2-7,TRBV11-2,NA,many,TGTGCCAGCAGCTTTTGGCCAGGGGTAGGGGGAGAGCAGTACTTC,CASSFWPGVGGEQYF
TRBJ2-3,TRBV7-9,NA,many,TGTGCCAGCAGCCCAGGGTGGGCCACAGATACGCAGTATTTT,CASSPGWATDTQYF
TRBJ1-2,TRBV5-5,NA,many,TGTGCCAGCAGCATCGACGGAGGGACTAATTTCTATGGCTACACCTTC,CASSIDGGTNFYGYTF
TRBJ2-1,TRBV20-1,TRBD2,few,TGCAGTGCCGATGGCGCGCGGGAGGGGCACAATGAGCAGTTCTTC,CSADGAREGHNEQFF
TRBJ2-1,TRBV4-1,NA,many,TGCGCCAGCAGCCAAGACTTTGCACCCGGCAATGAGCAGTTCTTC,CASSQDFAPGNEQFF
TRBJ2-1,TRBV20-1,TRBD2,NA,TGCAGTGCTCCGAGCGGGAGGGATAGCAATGAGCAGTTCTTC,CSAPSGRDSNEQFF
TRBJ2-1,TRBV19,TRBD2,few,TGTGCCAGTAGTATAACGGCTAGCGGGAAGTACAATGAGCAGTTCTTC,CASSITASGKYNEQFF
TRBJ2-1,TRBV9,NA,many,TGTGCCAGCAGCGTAGGAGTCAATGAGCAGTTCTTC,CASSVGVNEQFF
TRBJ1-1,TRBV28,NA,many,TGTGCCAGCAGTTTATTGGGGGGGGGTCTAACTGAAGCTTTCTTT,CASSLLGGGLTEAFF
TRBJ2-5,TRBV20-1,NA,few,TGCAGTGCTAGTGACGGGGAAGCGGGAGAGACCCAGTACTTC,CSASDGEAGETQYF
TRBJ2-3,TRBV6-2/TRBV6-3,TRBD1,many,TGTGCCAGCAGCCGAGGGACAGGAAGCACAGATACGCAGTATTTT,CASSRGTGSTDTQYF
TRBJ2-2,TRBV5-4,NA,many,TGTGCCAGCAGTTCTAGGGTGGCGAACACCGGGGAGCTGTTTTTT,CASSSRVANTGELFF
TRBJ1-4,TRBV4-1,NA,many,TGCGCCAGCAGCGTAACCCCGGGACCCCGCGATGAAAAACTGTTTTTT,CASSVTPGPRDEKLFF
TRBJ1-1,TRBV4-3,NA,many,TGCGCCAGCAGCCAAGATCCCGGCGGGGAGGGTGAAGCTTTCTTT,CASSQDPGGEGEAFF
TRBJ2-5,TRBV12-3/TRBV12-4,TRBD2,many,TGTGCCAGCGGGACCGCGGGGGCCCAGTACTTC,CASGTAGAQYF
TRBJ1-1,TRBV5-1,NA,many,TGCGCCAGCAGCTTGAAGGGGCAGGACACTGAAGCTTTCTTT,CASSLKGQDTEAFF
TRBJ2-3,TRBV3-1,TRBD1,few,TGTGCCAGCAGCCACCGGGACAGTCTCACAGATACGCAGTATTTT,CASSHRDSLTDTQYF
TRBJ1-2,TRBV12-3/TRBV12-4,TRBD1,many,TGTGCCAGCAGTTTTCGGCAGGGGGCTAGTAACACCTTC,CASSFRQGASNTF
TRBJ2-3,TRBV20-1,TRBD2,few,TGCAGTGCTAGAGGGGTTAGCGGGACCTGGACAGATACGCAGTATTTT,CSARGVSGTWTDTQYF
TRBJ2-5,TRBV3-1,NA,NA,TGTGCCAGCAGCCAACATCTGCGGCCAGGGTTCCAAGAGACCCAGTACTTC,CASSQHLRPGFQETQYF
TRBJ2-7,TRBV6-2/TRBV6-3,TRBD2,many,TGTGCCAGCAGTTACTCTAGCGGGAGAGCCGACGAGCAGTACTTC,CASSYSSGRADEQYF
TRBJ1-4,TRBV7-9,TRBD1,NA,TGTGCCAGCAGCCCGCCCGACCGGGACAGTAGTGAAAAACTGTTTTTT,CASSPPDRDSSEKLFF
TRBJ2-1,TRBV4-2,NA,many,TGTGCCAGCAGCCAAGAGTCTGGGGGCCTTGGGAATGAGCAGTTCTTC,CASSQESGGLGNEQFF
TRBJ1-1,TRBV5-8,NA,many,TGTGCCAGCAGCTTTCTCATCGGGGGCACTGAAGCTTTCTTT,CASSFLIGGTEAFF
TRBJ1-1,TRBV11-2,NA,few,TGTGCCAGCAGGGTCGTGCGGCGAATGAACACTGAAGCTTTCTTT,CASRVVRRMNTEAFF
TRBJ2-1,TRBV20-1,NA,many,TGCAGTGCGGCGTTTGGACTCCTTCAGTTCTTC,CSAAFGLLQFF